The following is a T cell receptor beta chain sequence with its context. The antigen is not known. Method: immunoSEQ multiplex PCR; TCRdb's copy keeps in-frame clones and lacks some. The table has 20,000 or so clones, roughly 90% seen once. The V end was cut by 7 bases, the J end by 4 bases, with 18 bases between. This CDR3 comprises 15 residues. Germline CDR1 is SNHLY and CDR2 is FYNNEI. Repeated repertoire sampling spanned the course of chemoradiotherapy. The source of the sample is a study of chemoradiotherapy in HPV16-positive cancers. General study results and limits: In HPV16-positive patients, HPV-responsive T-cell expansion tracked better recurrence-free survival. The functional HPV-specific definition rests on just two HPV16-positive patients.

The starting material was blood, obtained from a patient who underwent chemoradiotherapy. This clonotype originated in a human donor with HPV-associated anogenital cancer. The rearrangement uses TRBV2 and TRBJ2-3; D may be TRBD2 (6 bases). The CDR3 DNA sequence: TGTGCCAGCACTACTTGGGGGGAGGTCGCAGATACGCAGTATTTT. Translating it yields CASTTWGEVADTQYF.